These T cell receptor beta chains were read from a single sample in a study of tumor-infiltrating lymphocytes in localized non-small cell lung cancer. The table came from immunoSEQ multiplex PCR; TCRdb's copy has only in-frame clones and leaves some out. The sample shows about 9,300 clones, around 77% of them seen only once. The sample was uninvolved lung tissue not adjacent to the tumor. Receptors originate from a human donor with non-small cell lung cancer. The CDR3 runs from the conserved cysteine through the conserved F or W. A D gene is named only where the DNA matches it firmly. Expanded clones are given a class, and other clones once, few, many or no size at all.

V gene: TRBV19; D gene: TRBD2; J gene: TRBJ2-2; clone size: -; CDR3 protein: CASSPRGGAPGELFF; CDR3 DNA: TGTGCCAGTAGTCCGCGGGGGGGGGCCCCCGGGGAGCTGTTTTTT
V gene: TRBV28; D gene: -; J gene: TRBJ1-2; clone size: -; CDR3 protein: CASSFNSPIGYTF; CDR3 DNA: TGTGCCAGCAGTTTTAACTCCCCCATCGGCTACACCTTC
V gene: TRBV7-3; D gene: -; J gene: TRBJ2-3; clone size: -; CDR3 protein: CASSLTGVDTQYF; CDR3 DNA: TGTGCCAGCAGCTTAACGGGAGTAGATACGCAGTATTTT
V gene: TRBV11-2; D gene: -; J gene: TRBJ2-7; clone size: -; CDR3 protein: CASSLPSYEQYF; CDR3 DNA: TGTGCCAGCAGCTTACCCTCTTACGAGCAGTACTTC
V gene: TRBV7-2; D gene: TRBD1; J gene: TRBJ1-2; clone size: -; CDR3 protein: CASSLPGTGRGYTF; CDR3 DNA: TGTGCCAGCAGCTTACCCGGGACAGGGAGAGGCTACACCTTC
V gene: TRBV7-6; D gene: TRBD2; J gene: TRBJ2-7; clone size: -; CDR3 protein: CASSLSGGTYEQYF; CDR3 DNA: TGTGCCAGCAGCTTATCCGGGGGGACCTACGAGCAGTACTTC
V gene: TRBV19; D gene: -; J gene: TRBJ1-5; clone size: medium-sized; CDR3 protein: CASRTQGDNQPQHF; CDR3 DNA: TGTGCCAGCCGAACTCAGGGAGACAATCAGCCCCAGCATTTT
V gene: TRBV2; D gene: -; J gene: TRBJ2-2; clone size: -; CDR3 protein: CASTNRATGELFF; CDR3 DNA: TGTGCCAGCACTAACAGGGCGACCGGGGAGCTGTTTTTT
V gene: TRBV6-6; D gene: -; J gene: TRBJ1-1; clone size: few; CDR3 protein: CASSPSRATEAFF; CDR3 DNA: TGTGCCAGCAGCCCGAGCAGGGCGACTGAAGCTTTCTTT
V gene: TRBV19; D gene: -; J gene: TRBJ1-4; clone size: -; CDR3 protein: CASSHRLFWGTTNEKLFF; CDR3 DNA: TGTGCCAGTAGCCATAGGTTGTTTTGGGGGACGACGAATGAAAAACTGTTTTTT
V gene: TRBV19; D gene: -; J gene: TRBJ2-5; clone size: -; CDR3 protein: CASSDLGETQYF; CDR3 DNA: TGTGCCAGTAGTGACTTGGGAGAGACCCAGTACTTC
V gene: TRBV7-3; D gene: TRBD2; J gene: TRBJ2-1; clone size: -; CDR3 protein: CASSLNSGAGEQFF; CDR3 DNA: TGTGCCAGCAGCTTAAATAGCGGGGCGGGCGAGCAGTTCTTC
V gene: TRBV5-1; D gene: -; J gene: TRBJ1-2; clone size: medium-sized; CDR3 protein: CASSSQAGGNYGYTF; CDR3 DNA: TGCGCCAGCAGCTCACAAGCGGGGGGGAACTATGGCTACACCTTC
V gene: TRBV5-1; D gene: -; J gene: TRBJ2-7; clone size: -; CDR3 protein: CASSLARGAGYEQYF; CDR3 DNA: TGCGCCAGCAGCTTGGCACGGGGGGCGGGGTACGAGCAGTACTTC
V gene: TRBV6-1; D gene: TRBD1; J gene: TRBJ1-5; clone size: -; CDR3 protein: CASRRSGTGARPQHF; CDR3 DNA: TGTGCCAGCAGGCGGTCCGGGACAGGGGCCCGGCCCCAGCATTTT
V gene: TRBV7-8; D gene: -; J gene: TRBJ2-6; clone size: -; CDR3 protein: CASSRVGLDLSGANVLTF; CDR3 DNA: TGTGCCAGCAGCCGAGTGGGGTTGGACTTATCTGGGGCCAACGTCCTGACTTTC
V gene: TRBV27; D gene: -; J gene: TRBJ2-2; clone size: -; CDR3 protein: CASRLAGSTGELFF; CDR3 DNA: TGTGCCAGCAGGCTGGCAGGGAGCACCGGGGAGCTGTTTTTT
V gene: TRBV19; D gene: TRBD1; J gene: TRBJ1-1; clone size: -; CDR3 protein: CASSSATGEAFF; CDR3 DNA: TGTGCCAGTAGTTCAGCGACAGGGGAAGCTTTCTTT
V gene: TRBV2; D gene: TRBD1; J gene: TRBJ2-7; clone size: -; CDR3 protein: CASSGDRGPNEQYF; CDR3 DNA: TGTGCCAGCAGTGGGGACAGGGGGCCCAACGAGCAGTACTTC
V gene: TRBV5-6; D gene: -; J gene: TRBJ2-5; clone size: -; CDR3 protein: CASSRPTGETQYF; CDR3 DNA: TGTGCCAGCAGCCGCCCAACGGGGGAGACCCAGTACTTC
V gene: TRBV5-1; D gene: -; J gene: TRBJ2-3; clone size: -; CDR3 protein: CASELTGSSTDTQYF; CDR3 DNA: TGCGCCAGCGAACTCACAGGGTCTAGCACAGATACGCAGTATTTT
V gene: TRBV5-1; D gene: TRBD2; J gene: TRBJ2-2; clone size: -; CDR3 protein: CASSFTPFSGGAAGELFF; CDR3 DNA: TGCGCCAGCAGCTTTACCCCCTTTAGCGGGGGGGCTGCCGGGGAGCTGTTTTTT
V gene: TRBV5-1; D gene: TRBD1; J gene: TRBJ1-2; clone size: -; CDR3 protein: CASRQGLAYGYTF; CDR3 DNA: TGCGCCAGCCGACAGGGGTTAGCCTATGGCTACACCTTC
V gene: TRBV6-6; D gene: -; J gene: TRBJ1-2; clone size: -; CDR3 protein: CATLETNYGYTF; CDR3 DNA: TGTGCCACTCTAGAGACTAACTATGGCTACACCTTC
V gene: TRBV6-5; D gene: -; J gene: TRBJ1-1; clone size: -; CDR3 protein: CASNRQQTEAFF; CDR3 DNA: TGTGCCAGCAATCGACAGCAAACTGAAGCTTTCTTT
V gene: TRBV2; D gene: -; J gene: TRBJ1-6; clone size: -; CDR3 protein: CASSRGQTNNSPLHF; CDR3 DNA: TGTGCCAGCAGTCGTGGACAGACTAATAATTCACCCCTCCACTTT
V gene: TRBV5-8; D gene: -; J gene: TRBJ1-5; clone size: -; CDR3 protein: CASSRSAWTSLNQPQHF; CDR3 DNA: TGTGCCAGCAGCCGTTCGGCATGGACAAGCCTCAATCAGCCCCAGCATTTT
V gene: TRBV9; D gene: -; J gene: TRBJ2-5; clone size: -; CDR3 protein: CASSVEGLQETQYF; CDR3 DNA: TGTGCCAGCAGCGTAGAGGGCCTCCAAGAGACCCAGTACTTC
V gene: TRBV5-1; D gene: -; J gene: TRBJ1-2; clone size: -; CDR3 protein: CASSLVGGNYGYTF; CDR3 DNA: TGCGCCAGCAGCTTGGTTGGAGGGAACTATGGCTACACCTTC
V gene: TRBV5-1; D gene: TRBD2; J gene: TRBJ2-3; clone size: -; CDR3 protein: CASSSGLSGGAVVDTQYF; CDR3 DNA: TGCGCCAGCAGCTCGGGTCTAAGCGGGGGGGCCGTAGTAGATACGCAGTATTTT
V gene: TRBV28; D gene: -; J gene: TRBJ2-7; clone size: few; CDR3 protein: CASSTPLGQYF; CDR3 DNA: TGTGCCAGCAGTACCCCCCTCGGGCAGTACTTC
V gene: TRBV5-8; D gene: -; J gene: TRBJ1-5; clone size: -; CDR3 protein: CASSGGQLDSNQPQHF; CDR3 DNA: TGTGCCAGCAGCGGCGGACAGCTTGATAGCAATCAGCCCCAGCATTTT
V gene: TRBV10-3; D gene: -; J gene: TRBJ1-6; clone size: -; CDR3 protein: CAISESAGSYNSPLHF; CDR3 DNA: TGTGCCATCAGTGAGTCGGCAGGCTCCTATAATTCACCCCTCCACTTT
V gene: TRBV5-1; D gene: -; J gene: TRBJ2-5; clone size: -; CDR3 protein: CASSLFSQIETQYF; CDR3 DNA: TGCGCCAGCAGCTTGTTCAGCCAAATTGAAACCCAGTACTTC
V gene: TRBV6-5; D gene: -; J gene: TRBJ2-3; clone size: -; CDR3 protein: CASSVSRASTDTQYF; CDR3 DNA: TGTGCCAGCAGTGTGTCACGCGCCAGCACAGATACGCAGTATTTT
V gene: TRBV28; D gene: TRBD1; J gene: TRBJ2-3; clone size: -; CDR3 protein: CASTQWTGTDTQYF; CDR3 DNA: TGTGCCAGCACCCAATGGACAGGAACAGATACGCAGTATTTT
V gene: TRBV4-1; D gene: -; J gene: TRBJ1-6; clone size: few; CDR3 protein: CASSQDLGGMGSNSPLHF; CDR3 DNA: TGCGCCAGCAGCCAAGATCTGGGGGGAATGGGTAGCAATTCACCCCTCCACTTT
V gene: TRBV6-1; D gene: -; J gene: TRBJ1-2; clone size: once; CDR3 protein: CASSGLWGQFNYGYTF; CDR3 DNA: TGTGCCAGCAGTGGTCTTTGGGGACAATTTAACTATGGCTACACCTTC
V gene: TRBV5-4; D gene: TRBD1; J gene: TRBJ2-7; clone size: medium-sized; CDR3 protein: CASSSGTDYEQYF; CDR3 DNA: TGTGCCAGCAGCTCCGGGACAGACTACGAGCAGTACTTC
V gene: TRBV6-1; D gene: TRBD1; J gene: TRBJ2-1; clone size: few; CDR3 protein: CASRGDSQNPNEQFF; CDR3 DNA: TGTGCCAGCAGGGGGGACAGCCAAAACCCCAATGAGCAGTTCTTC
V gene: TRBV19; D gene: -; J gene: TRBJ1-2; clone size: -; CDR3 protein: CASSHAPDRFNYGYTF; CDR3 DNA: TGTGCCAGTAGTCACGCCCCCGACAGATTTAACTATGGCTACACCTTC
V gene: TRBV7-3; D gene: -; J gene: TRBJ2-3; clone size: -; CDR3 protein: CASSRGSTDTQYF; CDR3 DNA: TGTGCCAGCAGCCGGGGTAGCACAGATACGCAGTATTTT
V gene: TRBV19; D gene: TRBD1; J gene: TRBJ1-1; clone size: few; CDR3 protein: CASSPGQGATEAFF; CDR3 DNA: TGTGCCAGTAGTCCGGGACAGGGGGCAACTGAAGCTTTCTTT
V gene: TRBV7-8; D gene: TRBD2; J gene: TRBJ2-7; clone size: -; CDR3 protein: CASSWTSGGAGEQYF; CDR3 DNA: TGTGCCAGCAGCTGGACTAGCGGGGGGGCGGGTGAGCAGTACTTC
V gene: TRBV30; D gene: -; J gene: TRBJ2-1; clone size: -; CDR3 protein: CAWSLPRGPRGNEQFF; CDR3 DNA: TGTGCCTGGAGTCTACCCAGGGGACCCAGAGGCAATGAGCAGTTCTTC
V gene: TRBV6-5; D gene: -; J gene: TRBJ1-5; clone size: -; CDR3 protein: CASSTAGGPPQPQHF; CDR3 DNA: TGTGCCAGCAGCACGGCGGGGGGACCGCCTCAGCCCCAGCATTTT
V gene: TRBV6-6; D gene: TRBD1; J gene: TRBJ1-2; clone size: -; CDR3 protein: CASQRQGMGFNYGYTF; CDR3 DNA: TGTGCCAGTCAGAGACAGGGCATGGGGTTTAACTATGGCTACACCTTC
V gene: TRBV28; D gene: TRBD2; J gene: TRBJ2-5; clone size: -; CDR3 protein: CASSSGTSRETQYF; CDR3 DNA: TGTGCCAGCAGTTCCGGGACTAGTCGAGAGACCCAGTACTTC
V gene: TRBV7-9; D gene: -; J gene: TRBJ2-7; clone size: once; CDR3 protein: CASSLVHSSYEQYF; CDR3 DNA: TGTGCCAGCAGCTTAGTACACAGCTCCTACGAGCAGTACTTC
V gene: TRBV6-5; D gene: -; J gene: TRBJ1-5; clone size: -; CDR3 protein: CASSVEGNYQPQHF; CDR3 DNA: TGTGCCAGCAGTGTGGAGGGGAATTATCAGCCCCAGCATTTT
V gene: TRBV7-2; D gene: -; J gene: TRBJ2-3; clone size: -; CDR3 protein: CASTNQGSNTDTQYF; CDR3 DNA: TGTGCCAGCACCAACCAAGGGTCCAACACAGATACGCAGTATTTT
V gene: TRBV7-2; D gene: -; J gene: TRBJ1-3; clone size: -; CDR3 protein: CASSLGTGNTIYF; CDR3 DNA: TGTGCCAGCAGCTTAGGTACTGGAAACACCATATATTTT
V gene: TRBV19; D gene: TRBD1; J gene: TRBJ2-2; clone size: -; CDR3 protein: CASKGTGETGELFF; CDR3 DNA: TGTGCCAGTAAGGGGACAGGGGAAACTGGGGAGCTGTTTTTT